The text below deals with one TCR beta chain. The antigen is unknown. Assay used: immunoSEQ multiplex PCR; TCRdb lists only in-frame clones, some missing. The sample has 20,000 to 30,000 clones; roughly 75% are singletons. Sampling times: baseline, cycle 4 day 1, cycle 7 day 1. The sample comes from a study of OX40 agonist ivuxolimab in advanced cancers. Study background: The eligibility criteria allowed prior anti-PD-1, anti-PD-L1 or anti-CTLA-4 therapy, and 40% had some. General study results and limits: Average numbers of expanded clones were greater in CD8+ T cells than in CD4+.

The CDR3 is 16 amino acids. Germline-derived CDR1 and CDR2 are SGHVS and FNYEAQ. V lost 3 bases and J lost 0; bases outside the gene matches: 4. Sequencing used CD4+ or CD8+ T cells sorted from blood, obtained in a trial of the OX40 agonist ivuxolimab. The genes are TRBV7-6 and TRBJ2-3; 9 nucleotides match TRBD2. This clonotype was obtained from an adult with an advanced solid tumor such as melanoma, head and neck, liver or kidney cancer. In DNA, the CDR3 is TGTGCCAGCAGCTTTACTAGCGGGTCAAGCACAGATACGCAGTATTTT. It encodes CASSFTSGSSTDTQYF.